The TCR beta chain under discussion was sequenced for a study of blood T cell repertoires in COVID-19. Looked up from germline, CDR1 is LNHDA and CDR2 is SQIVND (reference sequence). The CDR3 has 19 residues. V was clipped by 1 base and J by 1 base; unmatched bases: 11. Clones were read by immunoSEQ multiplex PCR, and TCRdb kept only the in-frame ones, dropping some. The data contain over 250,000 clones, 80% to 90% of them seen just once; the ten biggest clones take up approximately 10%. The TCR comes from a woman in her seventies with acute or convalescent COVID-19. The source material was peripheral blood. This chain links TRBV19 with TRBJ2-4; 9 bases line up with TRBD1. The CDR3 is CASSIVSGGQGMAKNIQYF. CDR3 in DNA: TGTGCCAGTAGTATAGTTTCCGGGGGACAGGGAATGGCCAAAAACATTCAGTACTTC. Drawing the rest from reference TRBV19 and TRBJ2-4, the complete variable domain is DGGITQSPKYLFRKEGQNVTLSCEQNLNHDAMYWYRQDPGQGLRLIYYSQIVNDFQKGDIAEGYSVSREKKESFPLTVTSAQKNPTAFYLCASSIVSGGQGMAKNIQYFGAGTRLSVL.